These T cell receptor beta chains were read from a single sample in a study of blood T cell repertoires in COVID-19. Clones were sequenced by immunoSEQ multiplex PCR, and TCRdb holds only the in-frame ones, with some missing. The repertoire includes approximately 170,000 clones, approximately 85% of them detected once, and around 6.9% sits in the top ten. Sequenced sample: peripheral blood. The origin of the receptors is a man older than 75 with COVID-19, enrolled during active disease. The CDR3 runs from the conserved cysteine through the conserved F or W. D genes are given only for firm matches. Size values are once, few and many counts, or a class for expanded clones, and some rows have none.

D	V	size	J	CDR3	DNA
TRBD1	TRBV7-3	NA	TRBJ1-2	CASSADRGGYGYTF	TGTGCCAGCAGCGCGGACAGGGGAGGCTATGGCTACACCTTC
NA	TRBV5-4	NA	TRBJ2-1	CASSSRDEGNEQFF	TGTGCCAGCAGCTCGCGGGACGAAGGCAATGAGCAGTTCTTC
TRBD2	TRBV19	NA	TRBJ2-5	CASGTIQETQYF	TGTGCCAGTGGGACTATTCAAGAGACCCAGTACTTC
TRBD2	TRBV7-9	NA	TRBJ2-3	CASSPLGLAGTDTQYF	TGTGCCAGCAGCCCGCTGGGACTAGCGGGCACAGATACGCAGTATTTT
NA	TRBV21-1	NA	TRBJ1-2	CASTEGGGCGYTF	TGTGCCAGCACTGAAGGAGGGGGCTGTGGCTACACCTTC
NA	TRBV2	NA	TRBJ1-6	CASHGTGKGPLHF	TGTGCCAGTCATGGAACAGGGAAGGGACCCCTCCACTTT
TRBD1	TRBV4-1	NA	TRBJ1-5	CASSRQGEYQPQHF	TGCGCCAGCAGCCGACAGGGGGAATATCAGCCCCAGCATTTT
TRBD1	TRBV28	NA	TRBJ2-7	CASTEGQGADEQYF	TGTGCCAGCACCGAAGGTCAGGGGGCCGACGAGCAGTACTTC
NA	TRBV3-1/TRBV3-2	NA	TRBJ1-1	CASSHAGVTEAFF	TGTGCCAGCAGCCATGCAGGGGTGACTGAAGCTTTCTTT
TRBD1	TRBV5-6	few	TRBJ1-1	CASSALDRTNTEAFF	TGTGCCAGCAGCGCCCTGGACAGGACTAACACTGAAGCTTTCTTT
NA	TRBV7-7	NA	TRBJ1-2	CASSFGGTYGYTF	TGTGCCAGCAGCTTCGGGGGAACCTATGGCTACACCTTC
TRBD1	TRBV4-3	NA	TRBJ2-3	CASSQEARGTDTQYF	TGCGCCAGCAGCCAAGAGGCCAGGGGGACAGATACGCAGTATTTT
NA	TRBV5-1	NA	TRBJ2-2	CASSLARTVDTGELFF	TGCGCCAGCAGCTTGGCCAGGACAGTAGACACCGGGGAGCTGTTTTTT